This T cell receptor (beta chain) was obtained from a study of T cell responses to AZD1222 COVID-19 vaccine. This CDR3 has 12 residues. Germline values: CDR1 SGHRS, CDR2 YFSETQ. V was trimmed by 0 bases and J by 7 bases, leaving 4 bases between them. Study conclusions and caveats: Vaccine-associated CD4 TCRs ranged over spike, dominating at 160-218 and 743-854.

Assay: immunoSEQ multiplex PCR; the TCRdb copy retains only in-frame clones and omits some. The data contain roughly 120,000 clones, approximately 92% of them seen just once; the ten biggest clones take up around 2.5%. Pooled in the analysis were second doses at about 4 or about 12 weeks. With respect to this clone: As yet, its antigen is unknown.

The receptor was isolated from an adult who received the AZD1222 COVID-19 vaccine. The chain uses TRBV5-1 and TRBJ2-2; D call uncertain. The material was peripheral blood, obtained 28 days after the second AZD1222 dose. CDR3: CASSLGSGELFF. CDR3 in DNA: TGCGCCAGCAGCTTGGGGAGCGGGGAGCTGTTTTTT.